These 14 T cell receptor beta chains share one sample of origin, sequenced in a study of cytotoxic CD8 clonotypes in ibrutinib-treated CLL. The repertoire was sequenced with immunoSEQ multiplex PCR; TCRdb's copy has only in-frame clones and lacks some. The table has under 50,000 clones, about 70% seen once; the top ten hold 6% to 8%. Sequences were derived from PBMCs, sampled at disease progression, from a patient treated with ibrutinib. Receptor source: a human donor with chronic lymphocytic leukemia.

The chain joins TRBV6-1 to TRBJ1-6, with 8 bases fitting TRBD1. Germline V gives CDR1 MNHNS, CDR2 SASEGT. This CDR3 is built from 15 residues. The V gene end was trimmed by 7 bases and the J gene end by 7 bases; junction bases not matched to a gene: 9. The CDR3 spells CASTLGQGGNSPLHF. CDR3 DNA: TGTGCCAGCACCCTAGGACAGGGAGGGAATTCACCCCTCCACTTT.

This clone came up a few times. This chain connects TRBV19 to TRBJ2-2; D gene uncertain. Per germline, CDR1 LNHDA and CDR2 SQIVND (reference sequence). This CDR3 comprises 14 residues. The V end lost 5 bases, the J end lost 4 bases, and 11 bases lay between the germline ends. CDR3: CASSSASSTGELFF. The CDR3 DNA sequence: TGTGCCAGTAGTTCTGCTAGTTCCACCGGGGAGCTGTTTTTT.

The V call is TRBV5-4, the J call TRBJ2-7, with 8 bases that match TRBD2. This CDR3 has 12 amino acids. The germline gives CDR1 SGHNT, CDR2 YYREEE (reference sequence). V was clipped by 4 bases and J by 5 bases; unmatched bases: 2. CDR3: CASSILADEQYF. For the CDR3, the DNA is TGTGCCAGCAGCATACTAGCGGACGAGCAGTACTTC.

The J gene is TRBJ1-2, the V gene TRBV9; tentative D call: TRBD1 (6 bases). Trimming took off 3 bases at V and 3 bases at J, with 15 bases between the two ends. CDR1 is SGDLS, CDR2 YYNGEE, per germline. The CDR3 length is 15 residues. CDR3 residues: CASSGATGVHYGYTF. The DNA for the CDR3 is TGTGCCAGCAGCGGGGCGACAGGAGTCCACTATGGCTACACCTTC.

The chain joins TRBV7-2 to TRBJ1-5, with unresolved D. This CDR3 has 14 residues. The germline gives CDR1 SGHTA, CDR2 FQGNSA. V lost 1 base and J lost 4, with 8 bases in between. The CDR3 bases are TGTGCCAGCAGCTTAGTCCCCGGGAATCAGCCCCAGCATTTT. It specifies CASSLVPGNQPQHF.

The CDR3 DNA sequence: TGTGCCAGCGGGCAGGGAAGGAATGAGCAGTTCTTC. Protein product: CASGQGRNEQFF. The chain combines TRBV6-5 with TRBJ2-1; D is perhaps TRBD1 (5 bases). The germline gives CDR1 MNHEY, CDR2 SVGAGI. Trimming shortened V by 8 bases and J by 7 bases, and 12 bases separated the two germline ends. This CDR3 contains 12 residues.

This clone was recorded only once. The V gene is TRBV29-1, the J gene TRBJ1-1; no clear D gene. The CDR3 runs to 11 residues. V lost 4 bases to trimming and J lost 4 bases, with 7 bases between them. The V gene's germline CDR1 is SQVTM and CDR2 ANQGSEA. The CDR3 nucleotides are TGCAGCGTTGGGTGGGGCACTGAAGCTTTCTTT. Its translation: CSVGWGTEAFF.

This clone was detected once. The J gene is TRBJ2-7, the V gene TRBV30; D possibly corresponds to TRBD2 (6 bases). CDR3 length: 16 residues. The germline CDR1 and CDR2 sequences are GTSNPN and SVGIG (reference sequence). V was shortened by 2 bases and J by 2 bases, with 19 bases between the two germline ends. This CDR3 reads CAWSREGGMRTYEQYF. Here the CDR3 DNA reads TGTGCCTGGAGTCGGGAAGGCGGGATGAGGACCTACGAGCAGTACTTC.

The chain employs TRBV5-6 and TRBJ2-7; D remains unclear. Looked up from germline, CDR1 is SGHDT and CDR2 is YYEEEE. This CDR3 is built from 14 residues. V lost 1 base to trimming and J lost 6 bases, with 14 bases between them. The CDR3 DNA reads TGTGCCAGCAGCTTGAGTGGACCCTACGCCGAGCAGTACTTC. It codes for CASSLSGPYAEQYF.

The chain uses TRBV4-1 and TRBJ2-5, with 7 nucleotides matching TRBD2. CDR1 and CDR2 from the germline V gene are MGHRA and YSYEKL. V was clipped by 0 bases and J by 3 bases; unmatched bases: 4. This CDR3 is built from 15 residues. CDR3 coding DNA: TGCGCCAGCAGCCAAGATCGGCTAGCGGAAGAGACCCAGTACTTC. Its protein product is CASSQDRLAEETQYF.

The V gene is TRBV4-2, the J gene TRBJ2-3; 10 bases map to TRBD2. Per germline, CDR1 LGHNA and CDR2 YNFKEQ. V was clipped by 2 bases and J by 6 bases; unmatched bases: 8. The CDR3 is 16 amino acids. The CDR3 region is CASSQRTSGLGDTQYF. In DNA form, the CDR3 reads TGTGCCAGCAGCCAAAGGACTAGCGGTTTAGGGGATACGCAGTATTTT.

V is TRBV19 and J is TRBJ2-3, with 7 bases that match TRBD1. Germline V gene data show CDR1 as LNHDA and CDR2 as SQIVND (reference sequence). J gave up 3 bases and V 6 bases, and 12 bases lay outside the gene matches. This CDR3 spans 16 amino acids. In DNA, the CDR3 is TGTGCCAGTAGAGTGGGAGATGACAGGGTTACAGATACGCAGTATTTT. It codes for CASRVGDDRVTDTQYF.

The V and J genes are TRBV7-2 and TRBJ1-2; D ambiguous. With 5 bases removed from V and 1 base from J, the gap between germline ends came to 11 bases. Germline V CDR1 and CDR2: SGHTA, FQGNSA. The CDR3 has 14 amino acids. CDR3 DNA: TGTGCCAGCAGCCCCGAGGTAGTTAACTATGGCTACACCTTC. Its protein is CASSPEVVNYGYTF. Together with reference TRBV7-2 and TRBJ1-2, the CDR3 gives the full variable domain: GAGVSQSPSNKVTEKGKDVELRCDPISGHTALYWYRQSLGQGLEFLIYFQGNSAPDKSGLPSDRFSAERTGGSVSTLTIQRTQQEDSAVYLCASSPEVVNYGYTFGSGTRLTVV.

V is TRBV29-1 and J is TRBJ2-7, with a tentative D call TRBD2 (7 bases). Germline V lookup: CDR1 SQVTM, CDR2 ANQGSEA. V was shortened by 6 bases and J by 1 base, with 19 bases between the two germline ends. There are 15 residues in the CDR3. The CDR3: CSVQGGEQGSYEQYF. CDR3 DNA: TGCAGCGTCCAAGGGGGGGAGCAGGGGTCCTACGAGCAGTACTTC.